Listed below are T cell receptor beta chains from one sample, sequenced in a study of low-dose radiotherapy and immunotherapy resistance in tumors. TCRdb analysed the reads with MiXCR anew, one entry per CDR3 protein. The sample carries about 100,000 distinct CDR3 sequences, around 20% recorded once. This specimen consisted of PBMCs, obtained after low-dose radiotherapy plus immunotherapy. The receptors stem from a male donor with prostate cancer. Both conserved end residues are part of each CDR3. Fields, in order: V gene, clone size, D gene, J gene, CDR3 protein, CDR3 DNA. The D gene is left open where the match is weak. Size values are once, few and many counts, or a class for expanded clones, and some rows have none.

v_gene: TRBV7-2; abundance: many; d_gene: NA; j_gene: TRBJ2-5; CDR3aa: CASSGSRFARETQYF; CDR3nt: TGTGCCAGCAGCGGCTCCCGATTCGCCAGGGAGACCCAGTACTTC
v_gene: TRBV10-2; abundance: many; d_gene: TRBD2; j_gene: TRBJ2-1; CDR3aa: CASSESGLAGLHEQFF; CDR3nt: TGCGCCAGCAGTGAGTCGGGACTAGCGGGGTTACATGAGCAGTTCTTC
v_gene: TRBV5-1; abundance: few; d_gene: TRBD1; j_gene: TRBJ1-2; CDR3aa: CASSFRGPGYGYTF; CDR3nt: TGCGCCAGCAGCTTCAGGGGGCCTGGCTATGGCTACACCTTC
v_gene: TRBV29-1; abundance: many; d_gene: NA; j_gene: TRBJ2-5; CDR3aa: CSFTSGQETQYF; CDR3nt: TGCAGCTTCACCTCGGGACAAGAGACCCAGTACTTC
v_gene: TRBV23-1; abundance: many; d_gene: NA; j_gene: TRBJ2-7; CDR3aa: CASSPPTAYEQYF; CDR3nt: TGCGCCAGCAGTCCGCCGACTGCCTACGAGCAGTACTTC
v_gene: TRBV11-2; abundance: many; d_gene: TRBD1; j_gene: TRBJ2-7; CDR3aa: CASSFFLWGQNVTSQYF; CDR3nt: TGTGCCAGCAGCTTTTTCCTTTGGGGACAGAATGTGACGTCCCAGTACTTC
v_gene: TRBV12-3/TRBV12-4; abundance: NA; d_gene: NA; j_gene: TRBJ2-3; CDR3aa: CASRISLGGTQYF; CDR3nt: TGTGCCAGCAGAATATCTCTGGGGGGTACGCAGTATTTT
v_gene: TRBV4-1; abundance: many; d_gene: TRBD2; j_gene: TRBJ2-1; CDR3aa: CASSQGGGGHDEQFF; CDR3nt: TGCGCCAGCAGCCAAGGTGGCGGGGGGCATGATGAGCAGTTCTTC
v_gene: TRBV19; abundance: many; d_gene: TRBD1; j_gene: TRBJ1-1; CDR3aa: CASSARQGGTEAFF; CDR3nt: TGTGCCAGTAGTGCAAGACAGGGGGGCACTGAAGCTTTCTTT
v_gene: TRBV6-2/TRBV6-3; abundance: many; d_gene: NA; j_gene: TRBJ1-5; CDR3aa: CASRRGSNQPQHF; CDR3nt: TGTGCCAGCCGACGGGGTAGCAATCAGCCCCAGCATTTT
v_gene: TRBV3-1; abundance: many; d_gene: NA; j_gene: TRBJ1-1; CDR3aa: CASSHHAGKNTEAFF; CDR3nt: TGTGCCAGCAGCCATCATGCAGGAAAGAACACTGAAGCTTTCTTT
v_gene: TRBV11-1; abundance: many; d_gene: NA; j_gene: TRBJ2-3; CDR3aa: CASSFSFRDTQYF; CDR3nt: TGTGCCAGCAGCTTCTCCTTTAGAGATACGCAGTATTTT
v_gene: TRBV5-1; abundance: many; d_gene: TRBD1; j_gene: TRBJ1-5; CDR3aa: CASSPGTGGNQPQHF; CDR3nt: TGCGCCAGCAGCCCTGGGACAGGCGGAAATCAGCCCCAGCATTTT
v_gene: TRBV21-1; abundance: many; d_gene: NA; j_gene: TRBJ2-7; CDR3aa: CASKLVEGEQYF; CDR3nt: TGTGCCAGCAAGTTAGTTGAAGGCGAGCAGTACTTC
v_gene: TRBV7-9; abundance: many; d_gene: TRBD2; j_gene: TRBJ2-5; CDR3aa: CASSLDRSGGRYF; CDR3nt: TGTGCCAGCAGCTTAGACCGGAGCGGGGGCCGTTACTTC
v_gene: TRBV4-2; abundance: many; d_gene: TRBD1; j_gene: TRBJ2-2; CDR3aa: CASSHAGQGDTGELFF; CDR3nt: TGTGCCAGCAGCCACGCGGGACAGGGGGACACCGGGGAGCTGTTTTTT
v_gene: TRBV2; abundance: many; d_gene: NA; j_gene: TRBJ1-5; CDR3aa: CASSEGGNQPQHF; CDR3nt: TGTGCCAGCAGTGAGGGGGGTAATCAGCCCCAGCATTTT
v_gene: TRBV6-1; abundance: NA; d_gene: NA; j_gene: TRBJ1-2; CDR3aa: CAISESAAAFDYTF; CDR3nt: TGTGCCATCAGTGAGTCGGCGGCAGCTTTCGACTACACCTTC
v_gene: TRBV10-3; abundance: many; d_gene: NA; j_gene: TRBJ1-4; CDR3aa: CAISGTRENEKLFF; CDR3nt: TGTGCCATCAGCGGGACAAGAGAAAATGAAAAACTGTTTTTT
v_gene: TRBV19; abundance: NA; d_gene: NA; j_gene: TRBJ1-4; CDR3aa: CASSTPPADSTLPMVFFFFF; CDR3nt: TGTGCCAGTAGTACGCCGCCGGCGGACAGTACCCTACCAATGGTGTTTTTTTTTTTTTTT
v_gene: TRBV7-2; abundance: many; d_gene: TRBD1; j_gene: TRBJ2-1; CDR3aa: CASSFRQGGNEQFF; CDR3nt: TGTGCCAGCAGCTTTAGACAGGGGGGCAATGAGCAGTTCTTC
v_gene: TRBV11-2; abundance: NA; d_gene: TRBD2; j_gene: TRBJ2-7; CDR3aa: CASSSGLAFYEQYF; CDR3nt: TGTGCCAGCAGCTCGGGACTAGCGTTCTACGAGCAGTACTTC
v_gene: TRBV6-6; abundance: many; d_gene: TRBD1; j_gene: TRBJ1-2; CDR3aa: CASSRTGADYGYTF; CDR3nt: TGTGCCAGCAGCCGTACAGGGGCAGACTATGGCTACACCTTC
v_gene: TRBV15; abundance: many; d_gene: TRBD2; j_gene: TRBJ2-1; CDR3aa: CATSRDSALAVYNEQFF; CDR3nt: TGTGCCACCAGCAGAGATTCGGCACTAGCGGTCTACAATGAGCAGTTCTTC
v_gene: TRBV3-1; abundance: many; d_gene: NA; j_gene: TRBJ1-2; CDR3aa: CASSQVTPTSYGYTF; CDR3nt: TGTGCCAGCAGCCAAGTGACACCTACGAGCTATGGCTACACCTTC
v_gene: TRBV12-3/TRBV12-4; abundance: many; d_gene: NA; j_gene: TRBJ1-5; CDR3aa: CASSPGLPFNQPQHF; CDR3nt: TGTGCCAGTTCCCCGGGACTGCCTTTCAATCAGCCCCAGCATTTT
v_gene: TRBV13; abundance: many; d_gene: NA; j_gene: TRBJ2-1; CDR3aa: CASSSLRNEQFF; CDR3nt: TGTGCCAGCAGCTCCCTCAGGAATGAGCAGTTCTTC
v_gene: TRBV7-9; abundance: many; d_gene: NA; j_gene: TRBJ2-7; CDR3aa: CASSSQENPYEQYF; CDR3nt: TGTGCCAGCAGCTCACAGGAGAATCCCTACGAGCAGTACTTC
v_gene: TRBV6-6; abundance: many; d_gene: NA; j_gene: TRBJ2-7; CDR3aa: CASSYGPEQYF; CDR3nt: TGTGCCAGCAGTTATGGCCCCGAGCAGTACTTC
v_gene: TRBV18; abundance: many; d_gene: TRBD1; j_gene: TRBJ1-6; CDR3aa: CASSPGQGDNSPLHF; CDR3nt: TGTGCCAGCTCACCCGGACAGGGCGATAATTCACCCCTCCACTTT
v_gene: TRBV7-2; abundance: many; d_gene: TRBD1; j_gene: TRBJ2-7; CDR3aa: CASGQGASYEQYF; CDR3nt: TGTGCCTCGGGACAGGGGGCATCCTACGAGCAGTACTTC
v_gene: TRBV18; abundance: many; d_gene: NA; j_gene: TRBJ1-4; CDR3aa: CASSLQTESEKLFF; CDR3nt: TGTGCCAGCTCACTGCAGACCGAGAGTGAAAAACTGTTTTTT
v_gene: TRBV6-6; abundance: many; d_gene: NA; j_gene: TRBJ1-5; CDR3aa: CASTLQQGGNQPQHF; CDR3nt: TGTGCCAGCACCTTACAACAGGGAGGGAATCAGCCCCAGCATTTT
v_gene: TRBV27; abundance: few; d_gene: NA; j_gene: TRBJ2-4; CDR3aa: CASSSYYRALLAKNIQYF; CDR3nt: TGTGCCAGCAGTTCCTATTATAGAGCACTTTTAGCCAAAAACATTCAGTACTTC
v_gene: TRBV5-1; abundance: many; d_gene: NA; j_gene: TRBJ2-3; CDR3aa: CASSMKLAPGTDTQYF; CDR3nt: TGCGCCAGCAGCATGAAACTAGCTCCGGGTACAGATACGCAGTATTTT
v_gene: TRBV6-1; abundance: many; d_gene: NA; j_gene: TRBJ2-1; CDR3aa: CASREGRWYYNEQFF; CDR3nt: TGTGCCAGCAGAGAGGGGAGGTGGTACTACAATGAGCAGTTCTTC
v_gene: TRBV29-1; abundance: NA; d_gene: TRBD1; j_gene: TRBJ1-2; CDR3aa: CSERTGDGYTF; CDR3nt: TGCAGCGAAAGGACAGGGGACGGCTACACCTTC
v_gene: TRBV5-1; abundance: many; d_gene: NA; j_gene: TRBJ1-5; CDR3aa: CASSLDSSNQPQHF; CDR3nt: TGCGCCAGCAGCTTGGACAGTAGCAATCAGCCCCAGCATTTT
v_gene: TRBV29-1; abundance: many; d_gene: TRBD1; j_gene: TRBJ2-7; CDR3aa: CSVTGTGDNYEQYF; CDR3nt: TGCAGCGTAACCGGGACAGGGGATAACTACGAGCAGTACTTC
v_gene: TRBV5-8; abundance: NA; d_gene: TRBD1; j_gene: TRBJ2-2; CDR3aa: CASSVDRASGELFF; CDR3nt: TGTGCCAGCAGCGTGGACAGGGCATCCGGGGAGCTGTTTTTT
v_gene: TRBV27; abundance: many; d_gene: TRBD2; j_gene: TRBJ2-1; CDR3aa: CASRGLGGNRNEQFF; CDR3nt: TGTGCCAGCAGAGGACTAGGCGGGAATAGGAATGAGCAGTTCTTC
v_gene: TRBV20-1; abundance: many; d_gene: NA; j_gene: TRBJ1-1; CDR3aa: CSARVLGVEAFF; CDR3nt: TGCAGTGCTAGAGTGCTCGGGGTTGAAGCTTTCTTT
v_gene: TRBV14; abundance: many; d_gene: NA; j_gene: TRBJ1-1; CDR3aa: CASNTGKYTEAFF; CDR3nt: TGTGCCAGCAACACAGGGAAGTACACTGAAGCTTTCTTT
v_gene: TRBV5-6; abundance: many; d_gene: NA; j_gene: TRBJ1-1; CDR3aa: CASSQTGRLNTEAFF; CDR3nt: TGTGCCAGCAGCCAAACAGGGAGGCTGAACACTGAAGCTTTCTTT
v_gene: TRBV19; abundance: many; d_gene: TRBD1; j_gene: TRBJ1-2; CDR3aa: CASSMEGADGYGYTF; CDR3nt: TGTGCCAGTAGTATGGAGGGGGCTGACGGCTATGGCTACACCTTC
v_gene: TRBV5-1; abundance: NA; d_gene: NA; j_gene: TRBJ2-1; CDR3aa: CASGGRDMGLGWEQFF; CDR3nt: TGCGCCAGCGGCGGCAGAGACATGGGTTTAGGATGGGAGCAGTTCTTC
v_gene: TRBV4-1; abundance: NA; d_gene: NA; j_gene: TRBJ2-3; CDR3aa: CASSPYKAGGRNTDTQYFF; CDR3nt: NA
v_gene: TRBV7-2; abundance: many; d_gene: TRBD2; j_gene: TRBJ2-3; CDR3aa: CAVTGTRVGTDTQYF; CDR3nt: TGTGCCGTTACCGGGACTAGGGTCGGCACAGATACGCAGTATTTT
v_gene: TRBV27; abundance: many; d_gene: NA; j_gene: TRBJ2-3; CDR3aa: CASSAGDPSDTQYF; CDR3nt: TGTGCCAGCAGCGCTGGGGACCCTTCAGATACGCAGTATTTT
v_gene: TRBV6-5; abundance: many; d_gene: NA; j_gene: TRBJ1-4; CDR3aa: CASSYSIGLEKLFF; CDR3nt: TGTGCCAGCAGTTACTCGATAGGGCTGGAAAAACTGTTTTTT
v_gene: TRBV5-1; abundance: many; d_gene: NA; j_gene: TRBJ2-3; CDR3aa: CASLSGESTDTQYF; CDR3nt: TGCGCCAGTCTTTCGGGGGAGAGCACAGATACGCAGTATTTT
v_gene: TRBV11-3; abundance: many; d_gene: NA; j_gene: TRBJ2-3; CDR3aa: CASSFSGRTQYF; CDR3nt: TGTGCCAGCAGCTTTTCCGGTCGTACGCAGTATTTT
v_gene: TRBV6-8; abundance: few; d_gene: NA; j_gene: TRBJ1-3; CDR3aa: CASSFSHSGNTIYF; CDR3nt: TGTGCCAGCAGTTTTAGCCACTCTGGAAACACCATATATTTT
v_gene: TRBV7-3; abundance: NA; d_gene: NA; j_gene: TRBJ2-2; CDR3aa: CASRREAGELFF; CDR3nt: TGTGCCAGCCGAAGGGAGGCCGGGGAGCTGTTTTTT
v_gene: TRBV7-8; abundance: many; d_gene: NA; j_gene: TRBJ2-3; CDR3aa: CASSLRQVTDTQYF; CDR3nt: TGTGCCAGCAGCTTACGACAAGTCACAGATACGCAGTATTTT
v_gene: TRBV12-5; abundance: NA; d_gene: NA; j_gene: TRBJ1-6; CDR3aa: CASGLEIPSSPLHF; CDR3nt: TGTGCTAGTGGTTTGGAGATTCCTAGTTCACCCCTCCACTTT
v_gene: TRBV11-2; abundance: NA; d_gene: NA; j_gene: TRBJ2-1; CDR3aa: CASSLASVAEQFF; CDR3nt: TGTGCCAGCAGCCTCGCCAGCGTAGCCGAGCAGTTCTTC
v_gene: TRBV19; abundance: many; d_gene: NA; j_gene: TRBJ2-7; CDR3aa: CASSPGGPSYEQYF; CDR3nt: TGTGCCAGTAGCCCTGGGGGGCCCTCCTACGAGCAGTACTTC
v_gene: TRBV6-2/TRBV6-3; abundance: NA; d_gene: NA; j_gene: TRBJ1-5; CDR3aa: CASSHPLRVRQPQHF; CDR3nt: TGTGCCAGCAGCCATCCTTTGAGGGTGAGGCAGCCCCAGCATTTT
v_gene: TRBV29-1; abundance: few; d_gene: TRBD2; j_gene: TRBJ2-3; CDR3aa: CSVAASGGGMDTQYF; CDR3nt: TGCAGCGTTGCCGCAAGCGGGGGGGGAATGGATACGCAGTATTTT